These T cell receptor beta chains were read from a single sample in a study of Ad26.COV2.S vaccination and SARS-CoV-2 variants. The repertoire was sequenced with immunoSEQ multiplex PCR; TCRdb's copy has only in-frame clones and lacks some. This table holds hundreds of thousands of clones, 75% to 95% found once. Sequenced material: peripheral blood, taken in a trial of Ad26.COV2.S vaccine versus placebo. The receptors come from a person between 18 and 65 years old who received the Ad26.COV2.S COVID-19 vaccine or a placebo. Both conserved end residues are part of each CDR3. The D gene is left open where the match is weak. Expanded clones are given a class, and other clones once, few, many or no size at all.

TRBJ2-7 NA NA 14 TRBV29-1 CSVEDEASSYEQYF TGCAGCGTTGAAGATGAAGCTAGCAGCTACGAGCAGTACTTC
TRBJ2-7 once NA 15 TRBV2 CASSEYSVPLGEQYF TGTGCCAGCAGTGAATATAGCGTCCCCCTAGGCGAGCAGTACTTC
TRBJ2-7 NA NA 13 TRBV7-8 CASSEDRPYEQYF TGTGCCAGCAGCGAGGACCGCCCCTACGAGCAGTACTTC
TRBJ1-4 NA TRBD1 13 TRBV5-6 CASRQGTNEKLFF TGTGCCAGCAGACAGGGGACTAATGAAAAACTGTTTTTT
TRBJ2-1 NA NA 13 TRBV6-2/TRBV6-3 CASSSTTYNEQFF TGTGCCAGCAGTTCAACTACTTACAATGAGCAGTTCTTC
TRBJ2-2 NA NA 15 TRBV6-5 CASGRRGDGTGELFF TGTGCCAGCGGGCGGCGCGGTGATGGCACCGGGGAGCTGTTTTTT
TRBJ1-3 NA NA 12 TRBV12-3/TRBV12-4 CASSLALTTIYF TGTGCCAGCAGTCTCGCATTAACCACCATATATTTT
TRBJ2-2 once TRBD1 16 TRBV10-3 CAISEWDRVNTGELFF TGTGCCATCAGTGAATGGGACAGGGTAAACACCGGGGAGCTGTTTTTT
TRBJ2-5 NA NA 14 TRBV5-5 CASSSEQWQETQYF TGTGCCAGCTCTTCGGAACAGTGGCAAGAGACCCAGTACTTC
TRBJ1-4 NA NA 15 TRBV7-9 CASSSLRVGNEKLFF TGTGCCAGCAGCTCGCTCCGGGTCGGGAATGAAAAACTGTTTTTT
TRBJ1-1 NA NA 17 TRBV10-3 CAISVPPGKGSGTEAFF TGTGCCATCAGTGTCCCGCCAGGCAAGGGGTCCGGCACTGAAGCTTTCTTT
TRBJ2-7 NA TRBD2 13 TRBV9 CASSVGEGYEQYF TGTGCCAGCAGCGTAGGGGAGGGTTACGAGCAGTACTTC
TRBJ2-1 NA TRBD1 15 TRBV5-1 CASTRRQGAHNEQFF TGCGCCAGCACCCGGCGGCAGGGGGCCCACAATGAGCAGTTCTTC
TRBJ2-1 NA NA 16 TRBV3-1/TRBV3-2 CASSQVIRRGTNEQFF TGTGCCAGCAGCCAAGTAATTCGGCGGGGGACAAATGAGCAGTTCTTC
TRBJ1-1 NA NA 14 TRBV28 CASSIPREDTEAFF TGTGCCAGCAGCATACCCAGGGAGGACACTGAAGCTTTCTTT
TRBJ2-2 NA NA 14 TRBV7-2 CASLPDGSTGELFF TGTGCCAGCTTGCCGGACGGTTCCACCGGGGAGCTGTTTTTT
TRBJ2-1 NA NA 14 TRBV7-2 CASSLARGSDEQFF TGTGCCAGCAGCTTAGCGAGGGGGTCGGATGAGCAGTTCTTC
TRBJ1-5 few NA 14 TRBV4-2 CASSQFLGNQPQHF TGTGCCAGCAGCCAATTTCTTGGCAATCAGCCCCAGCATTTT
TRBJ2-7 NA NA 15 TRBV19 CASRKPGQGLGEQYF TGTGCCAGTAGGAAACCGGGACAGGGACTAGGGGAGCAGTACTTC
TRBJ1-2 NA TRBD1 17 TRBV27 CASSAWARQGSNYGYTF TGTGCCAGCAGTGCATGGGCCCGACAGGGGTCGAACTATGGCTACACCTTC
TRBJ2-1 NA NA 13 TRBV2 CASSEVLYNEQFF TGTGCCAGCAGTGAAGTCCTTTACAATGAGCAGTTCTTC
TRBJ1-6 NA TRBD1 17 TRBV28 CASSSGGQSSYNSPLHF TGTGCCAGCAGTTCAGGGGGCCAGAGCTCCTATAATTCACCCCTCCACTTT
TRBJ2-2 NA NA 14 TRBV7-9 CASRGQTNTGELFF TGTGCCAGCAGAGGACAGACGAACACCGGGGAGCTGTTTTTT
TRBJ2-2 NA NA 17 TRBV4-2 CASSQGVGTYGTGELFF TGTGCCAGCAGCCAAGGGGTCGGGACATACGGCACCGGGGAGCTGTTTTTT
TRBJ2-1 NA TRBD2 18 TRBV4-1 CASSLRLLGLARYNEQFF TGCGCCAGCAGCCTACGACTGCTGGGACTAGCGCGCTACAATGAGCAGTTCTTC
TRBJ1-4 NA NA 15 TRBV7-2 CASSSLTGFGEKLFF TGTGCCAGCAGCTCCTTGACAGGTTTTGGTGAAAAACTGTTTTTT
TRBJ1-4 few NA 14 TRBV7-2 CASSDSLVNEKLFF TGTGCCAGCAGCGACAGTTTGGTCAATGAAAAACTGTTTTTT
TRBJ2-1 NA NA 14 TRBV2 CASPGPSSYNEQFF TGTGCCAGCCCCGGGCCAAGCTCCTACAATGAGCAGTTCTTC
TRBJ2-2 NA NA 15 TRBV3-1/TRBV3-2 CASSPNDWTSGELFF TGTGCCAGCAGCCCCAACGATTGGACGAGCGGGGAGCTGTTTTTT
TRBJ1-1 once TRBD1 16 TRBV12-5 CASGLAQGAHNTEAFF TGTGCTAGTGGTTTGGCTCAGGGGGCGCACAACACTGAAGCTTTCTTT
TRBJ1-6 NA NA 14 TRBV30 CAWSVRGGGSPLHF TGTGCCTGGAGTGTACGGGGGGGTGGGTCACCCCTCCACTTT
TRBJ2-7 NA TRBD1 16 TRBV5-4 CASSLGTGGGQYEQYF TGTGCCAGCAGCTTGGGGACAGGGGGAGGACAATACGAGCAGTACTTC
TRBJ1-1 few NA 12 TRBV29-1 CSVESDNTEAFF TGCAGCGTTGAATCGGACAACACTGAAGCTTTCTTT
TRBJ2-3 NA NA 11 TRBV6-2/TRBV6-3 CASSYLDTQYF TGTGCCAGCAGTTACTTGGATACGCAGTATTTT
TRBJ2-7 NA TRBD1 14 TRBV5-4 CASSFTDRAYEQYF TGTGCCAGCAGCTTTACCGACAGGGCCTACGAGCAGTACTTC
TRBJ1-6 NA NA 16 TRBV30 CAWSVGRGLDNSPLHF TGTGCCTGGAGTGTCGGGCGGGGTCTCGATAATTCACCCCTCCACTTT
TRBJ1-2 NA NA 15 TRBV14 CASSQDSGNPRGYTF TGTGCCAGCAGCCAAGATAGCGGGAACCCTAGAGGCTACACCTTC
TRBJ1-1 NA NA 13 TRBV29-1 CSVAGKMRTEAFF TGCAGCGTCGCCGGGAAAATGAGGACTGAAGCTTTCTTT
TRBJ2-1 NA TRBD1 18 TRBV18 CASSPWDRGPVGYNEQFF TGTGCCAGCTCACCATGGGACAGGGGGCCGGTAGGCTACAATGAGCAGTTCTTC
TRBJ1-2 NA NA 12 TRBV9 CASSAADYGYTF TGTGCCAGCAGCGCCGCGGACTATGGCTACACCTTC
TRBJ1-1 NA NA 13 TRBV19 CASSINMNTEAFF TGTGCCAGTAGTATAAATATGAACACTGAAGCTTTCTTT
TRBJ1-4 once TRBD1 15 TRBV6-6 CASTPRGGLNEKLFF TGTGCCAGCACCCCCAGGGGGGGTCTTAATGAAAAACTGTTTTTT
TRBJ2-2 NA NA 17 TRBV7-8 CASTLSGGGPSTGELFF TGTGCCAGCACCCTAAGCGGTGGAGGGCCTTCCACCGGGGAGCTGTTTTTT
TRBJ2-7 NA NA 13 TRBV2 CASSYTALVEQYF TGTGCCAGCAGCTACACAGCCTTAGTCGAGCAGTACTTC
TRBJ2-7 NA NA 14 TRBV27 CASSPLGGSYEQYF TGTGCCAGCAGTCCCCTAGGGGGGTCCTACGAGCAGTACTTC
TRBJ2-3 once NA 11 TRBV6-5 CASARGDTQYF TGTGCCAGCGCTCGGGGAGATACGCAGTATTTT
TRBJ1-3 NA NA 12 TRBV7-2 CASSLAGNTIYF TGTGCCAGCAGCTTAGCGGGAAACACCATATATTTT
TRBJ2-1 NA NA 15 TRBV7-6 CASSLWADSYNEQFF TGTGCCAGCAGCTTATGGGCTGACTCCTACAATGAGCAGTTCTTC
TRBJ2-7 few NA 9 TRBV27 CASGYEQYF TGTGCCAGCGGCTACGAGCAGTACTTC
TRBJ1-4 NA NA 16 TRBV15 CATRRPGTPGPEKLFF TGTGCCACCAGGCGGCCCGGGACCCCCGGGCCCGAAAAACTGTTTTTT
TRBJ1-2 NA TRBD1 16 TRBV18 CASSPPGQGAFYGYTF TGTGCCAGCTCACCACCGGGGCAGGGGGCGTTCTATGGCTACACCTTC
TRBJ1-1 NA NA 13 TRBV16 CASSQSSVTEAFF TGTGCCAGCAGCCAATCGAGTGTCACTGAAGCTTTCTTT
TRBJ1-4 NA NA 14 TRBV5-1 CASSPDPTNEKLFF TGCGCCAGCAGCCCGGATCCAACTAATGAAAAACTGTTTTTT
TRBJ2-1 NA TRBD2 15 TRBV28 CASSLTSGGYNEQFF TGTGCCAGCAGTTTAACTAGCGGGGGGTACAATGAGCAGTTCTTC
TRBJ1-4 NA NA 15 TRBV13 CASSLAKGSNEKLFF TGTGCCAGCAGCTTAGCTAAAGGGAGTAATGAAAAACTGTTTTTT